The 8 T cell receptor beta chains listed next were all sequenced from one sample in a study of blood T cell repertoires in COVID-19. Measured with immunoSEQ multiplex PCR; TCRdb has only the in-frame clones, and not every one. The sample holds 270,000 or so clones; 89% are singletons and the top ten take 4% to 5%. The sequenced material came from peripheral blood. These receptors all stem from a middle-aged woman who had recovered from COVID-19.

This clone was picked up one time. This chain uses TRBV28 with TRBJ1-6; D is possibly TRBD1 (6 bases). The CDR3 consists of 14 residues. The germline V gene encodes CDR1 MDHEN and CDR2 SYDVKM. Trimming pared 3 bases from V and 5 bases from J, leaving 8 bases between. CDR3 DNA: TGTGCCAGCAGTTTGACAGGAGATAATTCACCCCTCCACTTT. It specifies CASSLTGDNSPLHF.

The chain recombines TRBV7-9 with TRBJ2-3, with no clear D. The CDR3 is 12 residues long. From germline, CDR1 is SEHNR and CDR2 FQNEAQ (reference sequence). Trimming pared 3 bases from V and 2 bases from J, leaving 3 bases between. CDR3 sequence: CASSFFTDTQYF. DNA for the CDR3: TGTGCCAGCAGCTTCTTCACAGATACGCAGTATTTT.

This chain uses TRBV5-5 with TRBJ2-7; 9 bases are a match to TRBD1. Germline loops: CDR1 SGHKS, CDR2 YYEKEE (reference sequence). J lost 2 bases, V lost 3 bases, and 3 bases had no gene match. The CDR3 contains 14 residues. CDR3 in DNA: TGTGCCAGCAGCTACCGGGACAGGGCCTACGAGCAGTACTTC. Its protein is CASSYRDRAYEQYF.

The V call is TRBV6-1, the J call TRBJ2-3; 9 bases align to TRBD2. V dropped 0 bases and J dropped 3; count of bases not matched to a gene: 4. Germline V CDR1 and CDR2: MNHNS, SASEGT. This CDR3 contains 16 residues. CDR3 bases: TGTGCCAGCAGTGAAGCGCTCGCGGGGGGGACAGATACGCAGTATTTT. It codes for CASSEALAGGTDTQYF.

This clone has more than one count but fewer than ten. The chain is built from TRBV4-1 and TRBJ1-4, with D hard to call. Looked up from germline, CDR1 is MGHRA and CDR2 is YSYEKL. Trimming pared 0 bases from V and 0 bases from J, leaving 14 bases between. This CDR3 has 18 residues. Written as DNA, the CDR3 is TGCGCCAGCAGCCAAGATGGGAGGGAGTTTGCAACTAATGAAAAACTGTTTTTT. Translation gives CASSQDGREFATNEKLFF.

This clone was recorded once. V and J are TRBV5-1 and TRBJ2-4; 9 bases map to TRBD1. CDR3 length: 14 amino acids. Germline CDR1 is SGHRS and CDR2 is YFSETQ. After removal of 3 bases from V and 6 bases from J, the junction contained 4 bases not matched to a gene. The CDR3 DNA follows: TGCGCCAGCAGCTCGGGACAGGGAGTAAACATTCAGTACTTC. Its translation is CASSSGQGVNIQYF.

The chain joins TRBV13 to TRBJ2-1; D call uncertain. Trimming left V 5 bases short and J 9 bases short, with 17 bases between. The CDR3 covers 14 residues. The germline CDR1 and CDR2 sequences are PRHDT and FYEKMQ (reference sequence). The CDR3 spells CASSRSPGVGEQFF. The CDR3 nucleotides are TGTGCCAGCAGCCGATCCCCCGGAGTAGGTGAGCAGTTCTTC.

The genes are TRBV18 and TRBJ1-1, with D uncertain. V lost 3 bases and J lost 5, with 4 bases in between. The CDR3 contains 11 residues. Germline CDR1 is KGHSH and CDR2 is LQKENI. CDR3 region: CASSPGTEAFF. The CDR3 DNA reads TGTGCCAGCTCACCCGGGACTGAAGCTTTCTTT.